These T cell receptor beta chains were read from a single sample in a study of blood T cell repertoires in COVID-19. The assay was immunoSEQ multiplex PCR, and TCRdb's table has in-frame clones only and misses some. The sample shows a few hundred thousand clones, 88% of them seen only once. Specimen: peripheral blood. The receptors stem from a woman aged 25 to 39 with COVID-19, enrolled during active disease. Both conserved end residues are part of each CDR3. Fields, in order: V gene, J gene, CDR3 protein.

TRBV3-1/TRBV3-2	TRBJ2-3	CASSPQGGLTDTQYF
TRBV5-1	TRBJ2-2	CASSLYAAGSTGELFF
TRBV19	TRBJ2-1	CASQLAGGYNEQFF
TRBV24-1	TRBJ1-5	CATSGGVGGTAQHF
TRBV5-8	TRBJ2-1	CASPPGRGASYNEQFF
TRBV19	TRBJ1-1	CASSTEHRVNTEAFF
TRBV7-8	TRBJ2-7	CASSLIRGEGAYEQYF
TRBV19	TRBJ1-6	CASSHRTGENSPLHF
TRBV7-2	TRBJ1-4	CASSSRDRNEKLFF
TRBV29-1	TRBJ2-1	CSVEVSQGAGEQFF
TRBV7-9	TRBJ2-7	CASTLGGRNYEQYF
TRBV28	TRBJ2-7	CASRELADRSYEQYF
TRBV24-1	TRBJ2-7	CATSLRDRPYEQYF
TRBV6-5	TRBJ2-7	CASSYSMTAASYEQYF